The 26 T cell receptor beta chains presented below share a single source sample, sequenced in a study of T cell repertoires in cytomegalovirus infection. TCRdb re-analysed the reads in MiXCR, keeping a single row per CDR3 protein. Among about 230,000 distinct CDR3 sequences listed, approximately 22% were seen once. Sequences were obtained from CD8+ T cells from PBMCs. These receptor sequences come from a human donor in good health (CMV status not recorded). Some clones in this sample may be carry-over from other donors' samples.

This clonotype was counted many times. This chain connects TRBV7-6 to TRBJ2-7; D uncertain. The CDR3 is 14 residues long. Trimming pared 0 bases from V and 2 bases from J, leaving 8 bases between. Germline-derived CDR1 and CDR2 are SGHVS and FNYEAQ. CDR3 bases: TGTGCCAGCAGCTTAGCGGATTATACCTACGAGCAGTACTTC. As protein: CASSLADYTYEQYF.

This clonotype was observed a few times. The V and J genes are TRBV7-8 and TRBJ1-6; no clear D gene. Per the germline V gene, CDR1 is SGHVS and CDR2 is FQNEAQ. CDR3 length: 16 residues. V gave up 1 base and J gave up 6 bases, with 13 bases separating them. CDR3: CASSLEIQDFNSPLHF. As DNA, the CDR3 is TGTGCCAGCAGCTTAGAAATTCAAGATTTTAATTCACCCCTCCACTTT. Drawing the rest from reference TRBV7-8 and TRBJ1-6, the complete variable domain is GAGVSQSPRYKVAKRGQDVALRCDPISGHVSLFWYQQALGQGPEFLTYFQNEAQLDKSGLPSDRFFAERPEGSVSTLKIQRTQQEDSAVYLCASSLEIQDFNSPLHFGNGTRLTVT.

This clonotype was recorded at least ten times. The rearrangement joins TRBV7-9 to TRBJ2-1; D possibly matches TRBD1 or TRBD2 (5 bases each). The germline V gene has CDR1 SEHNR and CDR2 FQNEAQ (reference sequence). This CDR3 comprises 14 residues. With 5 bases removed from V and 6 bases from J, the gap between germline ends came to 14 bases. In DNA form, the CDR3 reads TGTGCCAGCAGCACCCCTCAGGGACCCAATGAGCAGTTCTTC. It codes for CASSTPQGPNEQFF. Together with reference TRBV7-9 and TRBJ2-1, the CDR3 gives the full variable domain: DTGVSQNPRHKITKRGQNVTFRCDPISEHNRLYWYRQTLGQGPEFLTYFQNEAQLEKSRLLSDRFSAERPKGSFSTLEIQRTEQGDSAMYLCASSTPQGPNEQFFGPGTRLTVL.

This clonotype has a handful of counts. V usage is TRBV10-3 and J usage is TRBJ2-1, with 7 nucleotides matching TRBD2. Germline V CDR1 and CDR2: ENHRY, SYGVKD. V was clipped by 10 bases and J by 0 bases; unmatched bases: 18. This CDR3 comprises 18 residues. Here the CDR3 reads CATSPSGGGVVSYNEQFF. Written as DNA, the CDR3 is TGTGCCACCTCTCCATCTGGTGGGGGGGTAGTCTCCTACAATGAGCAGTTCTTC.

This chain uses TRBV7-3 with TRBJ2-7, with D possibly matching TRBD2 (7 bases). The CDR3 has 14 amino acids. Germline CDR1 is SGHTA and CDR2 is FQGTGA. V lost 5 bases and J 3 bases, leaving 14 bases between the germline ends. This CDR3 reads CASSPLGGLYEQYF. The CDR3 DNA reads TGTGCCAGCAGCCCCCTCGGGGGGCTCTACGAGCAGTACTTC.

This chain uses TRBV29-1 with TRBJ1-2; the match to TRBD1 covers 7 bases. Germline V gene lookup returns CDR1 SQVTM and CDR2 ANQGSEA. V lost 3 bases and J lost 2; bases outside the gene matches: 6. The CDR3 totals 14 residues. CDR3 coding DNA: TGCAGCGTTGACCCGACAGGGACGAACTATGGCTACACCTTC. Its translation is CSVDPTGTNYGYTF.

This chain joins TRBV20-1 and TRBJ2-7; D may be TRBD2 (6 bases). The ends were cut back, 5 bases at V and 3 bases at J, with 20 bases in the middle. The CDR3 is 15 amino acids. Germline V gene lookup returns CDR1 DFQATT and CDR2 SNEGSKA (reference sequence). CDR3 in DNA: TGCAGTGCTCCCTTGCGGGGTCTCTTGGGCTACGAGCAGTACTTC. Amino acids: CSAPLRGLLGYEQYF.

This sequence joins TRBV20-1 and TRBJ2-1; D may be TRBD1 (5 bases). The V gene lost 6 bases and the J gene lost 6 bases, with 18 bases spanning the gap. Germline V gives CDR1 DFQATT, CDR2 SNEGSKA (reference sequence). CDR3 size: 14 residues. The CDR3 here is CSAPHLWGPNEQFF. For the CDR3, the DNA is TGCAGTGCACCTCATTTATGGGGCCCCAATGAGCAGTTCTTC.

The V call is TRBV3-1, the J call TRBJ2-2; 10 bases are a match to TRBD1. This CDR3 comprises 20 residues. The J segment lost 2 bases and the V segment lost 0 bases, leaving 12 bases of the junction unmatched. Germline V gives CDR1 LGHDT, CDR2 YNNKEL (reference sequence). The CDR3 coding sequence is TGTGCCAGCAGCCAAGACTGGACAGGGGGTCGTGTTACAAACACCGGGGAGCTGTTTTTT. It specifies CASSQDWTGGRVTNTGELFF.

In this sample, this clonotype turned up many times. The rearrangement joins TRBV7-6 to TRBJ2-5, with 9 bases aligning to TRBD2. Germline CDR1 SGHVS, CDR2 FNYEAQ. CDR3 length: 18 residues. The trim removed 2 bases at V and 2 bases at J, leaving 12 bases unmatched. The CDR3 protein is CASSLYSGGYIMQETQYF. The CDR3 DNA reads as TGTGCCAGCAGCTTATACAGCGGGGGGTACATAATGCAAGAGACCCAGTACTTC.

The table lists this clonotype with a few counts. Here the CDR3 reads CASSPSWTGVFHEQYF. As DNA, the CDR3 is TGTGCCAGCAGCCCCTCGTGGACAGGGGTTTTCCACGAGCAGTACTTC. The chain has TRBV27 and TRBJ2-7, with 9 bases matching TRBD1. Germline loops: CDR1 MNHEY, CDR2 SMNVEV (reference sequence). The CDR3 sequence is 16 residues long. Trimming cost V 6 bases and J 5 bases; bases outside gene matches: 14.

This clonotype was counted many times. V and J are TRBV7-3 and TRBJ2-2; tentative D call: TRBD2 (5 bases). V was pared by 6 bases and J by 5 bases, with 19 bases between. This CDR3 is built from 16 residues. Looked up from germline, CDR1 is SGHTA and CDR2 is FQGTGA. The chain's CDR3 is CASSLDPAPGTGELFF. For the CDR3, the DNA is TGTGCCAGCAGTTTGGACCCGGCCCCGGGGACCGGGGAGCTGTTTTTT.

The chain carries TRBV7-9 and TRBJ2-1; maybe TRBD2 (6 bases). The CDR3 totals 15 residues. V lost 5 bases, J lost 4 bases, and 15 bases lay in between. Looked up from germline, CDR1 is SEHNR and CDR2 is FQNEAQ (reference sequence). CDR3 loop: CASSPQMTSYNEQFF. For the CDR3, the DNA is TGTGCCAGCAGCCCACAGATGACTAGTTACAATGAGCAGTTCTTC.

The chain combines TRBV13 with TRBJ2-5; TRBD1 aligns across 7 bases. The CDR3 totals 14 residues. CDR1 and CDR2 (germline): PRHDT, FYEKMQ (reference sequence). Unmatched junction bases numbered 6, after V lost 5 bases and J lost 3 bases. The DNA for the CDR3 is TGTGCCAGCAGCATACAGGGGCTGGAAGAGACCCAGTACTTC. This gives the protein CASSIQGLEETQYF.

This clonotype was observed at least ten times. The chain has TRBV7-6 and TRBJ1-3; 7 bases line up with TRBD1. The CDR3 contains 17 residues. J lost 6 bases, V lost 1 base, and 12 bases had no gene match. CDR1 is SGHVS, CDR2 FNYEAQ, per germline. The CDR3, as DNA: TGTGCCAGCAGCTTAGGCATATTGACAGGGCCGGAAAACACCATATATTTT. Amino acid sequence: CASSLGILTGPENTIYF.

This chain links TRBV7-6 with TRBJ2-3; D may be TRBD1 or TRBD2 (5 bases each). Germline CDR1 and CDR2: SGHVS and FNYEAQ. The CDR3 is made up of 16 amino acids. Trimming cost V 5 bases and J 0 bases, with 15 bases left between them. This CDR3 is CASSPGTAPSTDTQYF. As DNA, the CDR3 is TGTGCCAGCAGCCCAGGGACGGCCCCTAGCACAGATACGCAGTATTTT.

CDR3 sequence (DNA): TGCAGTGGTAGGCAGGGGTACGAGCAGTACTTC. Its protein product is CSGRQGYEQYF. V and J are TRBV20-1 and TRBJ2-7; a possible D gene is TRBD1 (6 bases). The length of the CDR3 is 11 residues. Germline V gene lookup returns CDR1 DFQATT and CDR2 SNEGSKA (reference sequence). V was pared by 7 bases and J by 4 bases, with 11 bases between.

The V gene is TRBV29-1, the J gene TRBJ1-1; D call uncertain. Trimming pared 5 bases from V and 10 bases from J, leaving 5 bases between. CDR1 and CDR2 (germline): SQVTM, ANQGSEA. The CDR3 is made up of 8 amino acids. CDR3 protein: CSVPRAFF. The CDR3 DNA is TGCAGCGTTCCCAGAGCTTTCTTT.

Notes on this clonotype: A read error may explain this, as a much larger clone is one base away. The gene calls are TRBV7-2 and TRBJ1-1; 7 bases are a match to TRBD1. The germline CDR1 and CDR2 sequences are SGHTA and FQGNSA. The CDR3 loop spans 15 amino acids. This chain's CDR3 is CVSSALQGMNTEAFF. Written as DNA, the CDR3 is TGTGTCAGCAGCGCCCTACAGGGGATGAACACTGAAGCTTTCTTT.

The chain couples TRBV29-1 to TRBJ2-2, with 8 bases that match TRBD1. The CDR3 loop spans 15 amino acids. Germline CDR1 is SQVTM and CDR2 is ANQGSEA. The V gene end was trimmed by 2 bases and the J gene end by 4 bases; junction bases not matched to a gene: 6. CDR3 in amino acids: CSVESVDRATGELFF. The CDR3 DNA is TGCAGCGTTGAATCTGTGGACAGGGCCACCGGGGAGCTGTTTTTT.

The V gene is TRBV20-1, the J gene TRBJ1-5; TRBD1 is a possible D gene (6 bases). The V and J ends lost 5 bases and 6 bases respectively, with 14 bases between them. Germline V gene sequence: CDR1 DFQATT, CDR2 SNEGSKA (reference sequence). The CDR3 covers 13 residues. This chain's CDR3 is CSALTGCSQPQHF. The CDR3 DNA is TGCAGTGCTCTCACAGGGTGCAGTCAGCCCCAGCATTTT.

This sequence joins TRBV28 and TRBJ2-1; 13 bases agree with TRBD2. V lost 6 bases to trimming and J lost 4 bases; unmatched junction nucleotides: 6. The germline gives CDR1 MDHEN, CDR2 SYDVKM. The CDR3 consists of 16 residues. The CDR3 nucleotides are TGTGCCAGCAGGCGGACTAGCGGGGGCAGATACAATGAGCAGTTCTTC. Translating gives CASRRTSGGRYNEQFF.

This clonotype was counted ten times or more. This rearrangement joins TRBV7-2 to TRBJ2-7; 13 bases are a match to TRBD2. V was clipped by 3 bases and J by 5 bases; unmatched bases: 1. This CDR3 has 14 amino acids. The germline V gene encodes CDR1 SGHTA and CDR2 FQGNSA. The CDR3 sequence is CASSLGTSGDEQYF. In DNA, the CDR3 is TGTGCCAGCAGCTTGGGGACTAGCGGGGACGAGCAGTACTTC. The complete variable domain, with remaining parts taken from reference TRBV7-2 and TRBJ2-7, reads GAGVSQSPSNKVTEKGKDVELRCDPISGHTALYWYRQSLGQGLEFLIYFQGNSAPDKSGLPSDRFSAERTGGSVSTLTIQRTQQEDSAVYLCASSLGTSGDEQYFGPGTRLTVT.

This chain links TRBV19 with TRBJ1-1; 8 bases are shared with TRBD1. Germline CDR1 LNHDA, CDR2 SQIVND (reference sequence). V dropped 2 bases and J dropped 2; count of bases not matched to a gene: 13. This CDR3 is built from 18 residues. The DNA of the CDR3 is TGTGCCAGTAGTATATACCCTGATCAGGGGGCTCGAAACACTGAAGCTTTCTTT. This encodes CASSIYPDQGARNTEAFF.

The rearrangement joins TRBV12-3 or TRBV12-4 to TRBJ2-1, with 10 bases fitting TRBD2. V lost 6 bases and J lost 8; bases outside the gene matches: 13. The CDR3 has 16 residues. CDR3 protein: CASRRLAGAHRDEQFF. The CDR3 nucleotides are TGTGCCAGCAGACGCCTAGCGGGGGCGCATAGGGATGAGCAGTTCTTC.

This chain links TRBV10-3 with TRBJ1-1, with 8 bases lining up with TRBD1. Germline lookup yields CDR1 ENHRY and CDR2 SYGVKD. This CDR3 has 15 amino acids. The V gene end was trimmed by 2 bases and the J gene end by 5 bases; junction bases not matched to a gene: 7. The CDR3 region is CAISELTGVWTEAFF. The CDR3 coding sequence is TGTGCCATCAGTGAGCTGACAGGGGTGTGGACTGAAGCTTTCTTT.